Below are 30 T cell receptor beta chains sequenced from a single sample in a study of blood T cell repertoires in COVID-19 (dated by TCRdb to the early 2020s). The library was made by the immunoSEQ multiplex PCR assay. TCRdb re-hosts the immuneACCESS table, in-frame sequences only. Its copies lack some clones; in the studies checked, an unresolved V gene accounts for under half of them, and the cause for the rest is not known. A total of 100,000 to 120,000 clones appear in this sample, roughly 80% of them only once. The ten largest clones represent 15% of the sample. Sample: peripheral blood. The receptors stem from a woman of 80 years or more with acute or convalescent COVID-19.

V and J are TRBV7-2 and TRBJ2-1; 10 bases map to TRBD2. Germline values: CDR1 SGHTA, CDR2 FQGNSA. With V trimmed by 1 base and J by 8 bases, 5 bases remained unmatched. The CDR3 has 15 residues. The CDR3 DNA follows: TGTGCCAGCAGCTTAGATAGCGGGAGGACGGATGAGCAGTTCTTC. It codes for CASSLDSGRTDEQFF.

In nucleotides, the CDR3 is TGTGCCAGCAGCCAAACGGGTGAAAAACTGTTTTTT. It translates to CASSQTGEKLFF. The gene calls are TRBV3-1 (or the pseudogene TRBV3-2) and TRBJ1-4; no clear D gene. This CDR3 is 12 amino acids long. Per the germline V gene, CDR1 is LGHDT and CDR2 is YNNKEL (reference sequence). Trimming removed 2 bases from V and 7 bases from J, with 5 bases in between.

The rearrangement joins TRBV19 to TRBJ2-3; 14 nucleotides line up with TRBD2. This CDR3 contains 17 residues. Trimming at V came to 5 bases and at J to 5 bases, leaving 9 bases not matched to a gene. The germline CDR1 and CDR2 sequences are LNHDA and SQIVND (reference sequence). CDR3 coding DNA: TGTGCCAGTAGTTTACCGGGACTAGCGGGAGTGAGAGATACGCAGTATTTT. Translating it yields CASSLPGLAGVRDTQYF. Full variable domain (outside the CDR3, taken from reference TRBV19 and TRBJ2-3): DGGITQSPKYLFRKEGQNVTLSCEQNLNHDAMYWYRQDPGQGLRLIYYSQIVNDFQKGDIAEGYSVSREKKESFPLTVTSAQKNPTAFYLCASSLPGLAGVRDTQYFGPGTRLTVL.

The CDR3: CASSARTGPSEQYF. The CDR3 DNA reads TGTGCCAGCAGTGCCAGGACAGGGCCCTCCGAGCAGTACTTC. This chain links TRBV2 with TRBJ2-7, with 8 bases lining up with TRBD1. Unmatched junction bases numbered 8, after V lost 4 bases and J lost 6 bases. This CDR3 region has 14 residues. CDR1 SNHLY and CDR2 FYNNEI come from the germline V gene. Full variable domain (outside the CDR3, taken from reference TRBV2 and TRBJ2-7): EPEVTQTPSHQVTQMGQEVILRCVPISNHLYFYWYRQILGQKVEFLVSFYNNEISEKSEIFDDQFSVERPDGSNFTLKIRSTKLEDSAMYFCASSARTGPSEQYFGPGTRLTVT.

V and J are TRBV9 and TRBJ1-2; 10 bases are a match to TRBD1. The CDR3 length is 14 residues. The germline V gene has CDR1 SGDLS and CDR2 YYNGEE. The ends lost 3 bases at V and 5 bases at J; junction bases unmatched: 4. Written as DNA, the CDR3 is TGTGCCAGCAGCGCCCTGGACAGGGGGTATGGCTACACCTTC. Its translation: CASSALDRGYGYTF.

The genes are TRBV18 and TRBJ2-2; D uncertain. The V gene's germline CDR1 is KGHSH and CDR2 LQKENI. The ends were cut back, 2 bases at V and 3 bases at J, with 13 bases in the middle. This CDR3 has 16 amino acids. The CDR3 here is CASSPERSDYTGELFF. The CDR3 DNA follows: TGTGCCAGCTCACCAGAAAGGTCTGACTACACCGGGGAGCTGTTTTTT.

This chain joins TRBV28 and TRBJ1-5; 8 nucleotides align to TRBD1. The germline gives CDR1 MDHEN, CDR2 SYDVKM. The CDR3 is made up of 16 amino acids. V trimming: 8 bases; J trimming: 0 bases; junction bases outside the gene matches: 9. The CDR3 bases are TGTGCCAGCCTTACAGGGGGGGAGTATAGCAATCAGCCCCAGCATTTT. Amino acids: CASLTGGEYSNQPQHF.

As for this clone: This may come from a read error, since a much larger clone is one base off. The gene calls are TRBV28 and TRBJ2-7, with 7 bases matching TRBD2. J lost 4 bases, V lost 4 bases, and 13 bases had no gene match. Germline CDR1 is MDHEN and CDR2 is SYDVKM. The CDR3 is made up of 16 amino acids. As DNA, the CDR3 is TGTGCCAGCAGTTATGGTAGGGCTAGCGGTACTTACGAGCAGTACTTC. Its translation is CASSYGRASGTYEQYF.

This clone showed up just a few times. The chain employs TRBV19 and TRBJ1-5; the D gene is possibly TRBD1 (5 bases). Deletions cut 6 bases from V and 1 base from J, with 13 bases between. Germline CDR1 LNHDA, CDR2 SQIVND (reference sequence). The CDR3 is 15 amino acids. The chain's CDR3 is CASRVSGGSNQPQHF. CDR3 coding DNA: TGTGCCAGTAGGGTGAGCGGGGGAAGCAATCAGCCCCAGCATTTT.

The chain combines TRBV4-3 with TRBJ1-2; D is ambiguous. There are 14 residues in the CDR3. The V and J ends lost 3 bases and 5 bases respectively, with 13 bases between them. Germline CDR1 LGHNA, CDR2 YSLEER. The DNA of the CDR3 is TGCGCCAGCAGCCAGGAGACGGCGGCGTATGGCTACACCTTC. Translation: CASSQETAAYGYTF.

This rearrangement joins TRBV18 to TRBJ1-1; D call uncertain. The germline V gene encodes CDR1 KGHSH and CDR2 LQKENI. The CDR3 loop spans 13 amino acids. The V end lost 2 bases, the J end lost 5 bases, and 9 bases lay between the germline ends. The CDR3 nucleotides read TGTGCCAGCTCACCAGACTGGCCGACTGAAGCTTTCTTT. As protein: CASSPDWPTEAFF.

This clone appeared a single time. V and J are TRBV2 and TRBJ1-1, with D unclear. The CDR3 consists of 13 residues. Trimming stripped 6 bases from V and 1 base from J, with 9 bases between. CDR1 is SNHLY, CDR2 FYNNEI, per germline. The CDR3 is CASRLSRNTEAFF. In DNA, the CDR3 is TGTGCCAGCAGATTATCGAGGAACACTGAAGCTTTCTTT. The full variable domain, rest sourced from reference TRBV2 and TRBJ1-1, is EPEVTQTPSHQVTQMGQEVILRCVPISNHLYFYWYRQILGQKVEFLVSFYNNEISEKSEIFDDQFSVERPDGSNFTLKIRSTKLEDSAMYFCASRLSRNTEAFFGQGTRLTVV.

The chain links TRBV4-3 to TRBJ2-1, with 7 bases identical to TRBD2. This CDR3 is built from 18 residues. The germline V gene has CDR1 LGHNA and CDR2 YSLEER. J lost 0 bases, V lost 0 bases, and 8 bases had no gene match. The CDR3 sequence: CASSQDWAAGSSYNEQFF. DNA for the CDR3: TGCGCCAGCAGCCAAGATTGGGCAGCGGGAAGCTCCTACAATGAGCAGTTCTTC.

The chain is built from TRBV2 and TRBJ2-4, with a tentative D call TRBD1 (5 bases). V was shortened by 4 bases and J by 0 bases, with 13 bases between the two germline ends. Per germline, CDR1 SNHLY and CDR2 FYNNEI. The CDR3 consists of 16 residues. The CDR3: CASSGGGARAKNIQYF. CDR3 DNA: TGTGCCAGCAGTGGGGGTGGGGCCAGAGCCAAAAACATTCAGTACTTC.

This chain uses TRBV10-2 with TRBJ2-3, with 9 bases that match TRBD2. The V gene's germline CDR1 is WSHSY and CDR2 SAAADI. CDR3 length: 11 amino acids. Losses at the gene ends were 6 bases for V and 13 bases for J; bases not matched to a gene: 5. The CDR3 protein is CASRGGLAEYF. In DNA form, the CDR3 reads TGCGCCAGCAGGGGGGGACTAGCCGAGTATTTT.

The CDR3 DNA sequence: TGTGCCAGTAGCCTACAGGGCGGGGGTTTGGTCGACGAGCAGTACTTC. Residues: CASSLQGGGLVDEQYF. This chain links TRBV19 with TRBJ2-7, with a weak D call TRBD2 (7 bases). Per the germline V gene, CDR1 is LNHDA and CDR2 is SQIVND (reference sequence). V was clipped by 6 bases and J by 5 bases, with 23 bases between them. CDR3 length equals 16 residues.

The CDR3 DNA sequence: TGCGCCAGCAGCCCGACAGGGATTAGCAATCAGCCCCAGCATTTT. Amino acid sequence: CASSPTGISNQPQHF. The chain uses TRBV5-1 and TRBJ1-5; 7 bases fit TRBD1. The CDR3 runs to 15 residues. The germline CDR1 and CDR2 sequences are SGHRS and YFSETQ. Unmatched junction bases numbered 4, after V lost 4 bases and J lost 0 bases.

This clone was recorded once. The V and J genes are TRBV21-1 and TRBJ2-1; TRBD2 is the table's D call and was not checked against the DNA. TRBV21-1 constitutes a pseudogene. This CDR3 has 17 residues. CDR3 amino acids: CASSGSQTSGPYNEQFF. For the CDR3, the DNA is TGTGCCAGCAGCGGGAGTCAGACTAGCGGTCCATACAATGAGCAGTTCTTC.

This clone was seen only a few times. The CDR3: CASRQGGTYEQYF. In DNA, the CDR3 is TGCGCCAGCAGACAGGGAGGGACCTACGAGCAGTACTTC. The chain has TRBV5-1 and TRBJ2-7, with D possibly matching TRBD2 (7 bases). Trimming took off 5 bases at V and 2 bases at J, with 11 bases between the two ends. Looked up from germline, CDR1 is SGHRS and CDR2 is YFSETQ. There are 13 residues in the CDR3.

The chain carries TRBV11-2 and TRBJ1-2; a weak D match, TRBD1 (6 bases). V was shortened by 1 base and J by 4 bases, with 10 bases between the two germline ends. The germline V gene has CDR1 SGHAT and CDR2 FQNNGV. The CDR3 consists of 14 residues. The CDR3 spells CASSLVSGVYGYTF. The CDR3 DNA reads TGTGCCAGCAGCTTAGTTTCAGGGGTCTATGGCTACACCTTC. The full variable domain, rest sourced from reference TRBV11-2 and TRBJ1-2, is EAGVAQSPRYKIIEKRQSVAFWCNPISGHATLYWYQQILGQGPKLLIQFQNNGVVDDSQLPKDRFSAERLKGVDSTLKIQPAKLEDSAVYLCASSLVSGVYGYTFGSGTRLTVV.

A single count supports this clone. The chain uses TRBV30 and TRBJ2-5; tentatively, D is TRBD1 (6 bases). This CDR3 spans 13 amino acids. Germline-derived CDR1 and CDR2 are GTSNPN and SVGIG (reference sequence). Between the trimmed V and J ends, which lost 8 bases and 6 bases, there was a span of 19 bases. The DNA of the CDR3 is TGTGCCGGTTCAGGAAGCAGGGGAAAGACCCAGTACTTC. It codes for CAGSGSRGKTQYF. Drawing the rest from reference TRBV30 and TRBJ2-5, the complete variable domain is SQTIHQWPATLVQPVGSPLSLECTVEGTSNPNLYWYRQAAGRGLQLLFYSVGIGQISSEVPQNLSASRPQDRQFILSSKKLLLSDSGFYLCAGSGSRGKTQYFGPGTRLLVL.

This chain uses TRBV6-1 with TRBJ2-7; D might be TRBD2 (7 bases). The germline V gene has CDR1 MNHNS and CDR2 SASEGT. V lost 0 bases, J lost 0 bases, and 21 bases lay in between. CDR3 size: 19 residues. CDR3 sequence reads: CASSEAMGGRNLDSYEQYV. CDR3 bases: TGTGCCAGCAGTGAAGCCATGGGGGGGCGAAATCTCGACTCCTACGAGCAGTACGTC.

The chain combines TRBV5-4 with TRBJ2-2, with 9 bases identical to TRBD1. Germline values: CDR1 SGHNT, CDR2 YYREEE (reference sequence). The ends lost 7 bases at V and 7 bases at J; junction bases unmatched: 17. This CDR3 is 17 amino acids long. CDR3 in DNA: TGTGCCAGCGCTCAGCCTGGACAGGGGAATTCCGGCGGGGAGCTGTTTTTT. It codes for CASAQPGQGNSGGELFF.

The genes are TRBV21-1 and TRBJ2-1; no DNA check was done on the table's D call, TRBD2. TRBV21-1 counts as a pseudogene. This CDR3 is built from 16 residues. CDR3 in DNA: TGTGCCAGCAGCCCCCCAGGCATAGCGGGAGAATATGAGCAGTTCTTC. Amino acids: CASSPPGIAGEYEQFF.

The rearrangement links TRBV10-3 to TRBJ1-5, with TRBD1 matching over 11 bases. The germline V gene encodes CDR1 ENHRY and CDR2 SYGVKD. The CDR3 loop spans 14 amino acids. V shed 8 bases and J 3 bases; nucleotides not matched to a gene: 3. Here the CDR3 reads CAIGQGAINQPQHF. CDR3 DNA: TGTGCCATCGGACAGGGGGCTATCAATCAGCCCCAGCATTTT.

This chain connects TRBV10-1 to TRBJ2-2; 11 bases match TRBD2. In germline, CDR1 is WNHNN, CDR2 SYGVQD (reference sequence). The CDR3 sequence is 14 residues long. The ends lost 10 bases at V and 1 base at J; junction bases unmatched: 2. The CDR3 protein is CATGTSGNTGELFF. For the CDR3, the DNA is TGCGCCACCGGGACTAGCGGGAACACCGGGGAGCTGTTTTTT.

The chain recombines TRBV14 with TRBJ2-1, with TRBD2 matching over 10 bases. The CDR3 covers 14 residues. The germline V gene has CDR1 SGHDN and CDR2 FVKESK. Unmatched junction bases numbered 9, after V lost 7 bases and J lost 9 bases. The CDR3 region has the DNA TGTGCCAGCACCCGAAGCGGGAGGGCCGGTGAGCAGTTCTTC. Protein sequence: CASTRSGRAGEQFF.

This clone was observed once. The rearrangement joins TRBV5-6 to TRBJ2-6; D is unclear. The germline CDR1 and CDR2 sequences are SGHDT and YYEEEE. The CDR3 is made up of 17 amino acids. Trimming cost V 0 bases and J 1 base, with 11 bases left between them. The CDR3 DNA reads TGTGCCAGCAGCTTGGTGGAGAGAGAATCTGGGGCCAACGTCCTGACTTTC. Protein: CASSLVERESGANVLTF.

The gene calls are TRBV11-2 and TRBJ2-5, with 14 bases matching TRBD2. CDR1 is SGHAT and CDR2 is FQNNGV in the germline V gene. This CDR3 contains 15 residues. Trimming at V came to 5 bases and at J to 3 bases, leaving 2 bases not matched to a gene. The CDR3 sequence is CASSETSGGEETQYF. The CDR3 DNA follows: TGTGCCAGCAGCGAGACTAGCGGGGGGGAAGAGACCCAGTACTTC.

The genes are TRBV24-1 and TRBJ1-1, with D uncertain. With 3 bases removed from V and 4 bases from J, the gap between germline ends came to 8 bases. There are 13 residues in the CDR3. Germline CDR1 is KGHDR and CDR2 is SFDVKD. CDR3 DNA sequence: TGTGCCACCAGTGATCCCAGGTTCACTGAAGCTTTCTTT. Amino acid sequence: CATSDPRFTEAFF.